This T cell receptor beta chain was captured in a study of shared T cell receptors in the human thymus. From germline, CDR1 is SGHRS and CDR2 YFSETQ. Trimming removed 1 base at V and 0 bases at J, with 7 bases between. This CDR3 has 14 amino acids. Profiling relied on immunoSEQ multiplex PCR, and the TCRdb table lists in-frame clones only, not all of them. The data show 700,000 or so clones, 80% to 90% seen once. These data were also filed under a second study, of human thymus T cells. As that report states: Thymic resections from corrective heart surgery supplied the tissue. What appeared biased in thymic and blood repertoires was the usage of V and J genes. The related literature has documented a marked overlap of thymic repertoires among unrelated individuals.

The V gene is TRBV5-1, the J gene TRBJ1-1; TRBD1 might be the D (5 bases). Material for sequencing was thymocytes. The clonotype was recovered from a girl under three years old with a congenital heart defect. CDR3 sequence (DNA): TGCGCCAGCAGCTTGACAGGCATGAACACTGAAGCTTTCTTT. This translates into CASSLTGMNTEAFF.